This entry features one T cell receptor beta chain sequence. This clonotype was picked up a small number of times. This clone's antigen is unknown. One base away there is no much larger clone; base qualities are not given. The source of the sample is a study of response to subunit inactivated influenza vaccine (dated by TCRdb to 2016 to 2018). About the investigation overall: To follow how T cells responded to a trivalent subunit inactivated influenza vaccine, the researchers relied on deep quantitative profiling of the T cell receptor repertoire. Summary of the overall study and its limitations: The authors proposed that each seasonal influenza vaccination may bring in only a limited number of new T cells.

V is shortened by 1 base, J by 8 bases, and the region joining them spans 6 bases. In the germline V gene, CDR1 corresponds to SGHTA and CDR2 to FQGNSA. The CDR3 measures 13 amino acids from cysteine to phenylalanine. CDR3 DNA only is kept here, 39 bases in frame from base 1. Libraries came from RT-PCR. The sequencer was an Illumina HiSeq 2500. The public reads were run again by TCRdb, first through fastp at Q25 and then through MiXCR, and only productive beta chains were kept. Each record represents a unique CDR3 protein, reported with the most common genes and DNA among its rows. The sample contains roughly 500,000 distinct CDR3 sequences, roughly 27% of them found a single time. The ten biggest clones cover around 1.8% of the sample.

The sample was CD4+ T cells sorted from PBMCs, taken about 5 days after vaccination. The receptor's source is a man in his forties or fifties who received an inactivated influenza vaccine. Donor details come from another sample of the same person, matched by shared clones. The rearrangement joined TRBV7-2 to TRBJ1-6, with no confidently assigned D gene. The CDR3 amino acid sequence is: CASSLVEDSPLHF. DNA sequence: TGTGCCAGCAGCTTAGTTGAGGATTCACCCCTCCACTTT.